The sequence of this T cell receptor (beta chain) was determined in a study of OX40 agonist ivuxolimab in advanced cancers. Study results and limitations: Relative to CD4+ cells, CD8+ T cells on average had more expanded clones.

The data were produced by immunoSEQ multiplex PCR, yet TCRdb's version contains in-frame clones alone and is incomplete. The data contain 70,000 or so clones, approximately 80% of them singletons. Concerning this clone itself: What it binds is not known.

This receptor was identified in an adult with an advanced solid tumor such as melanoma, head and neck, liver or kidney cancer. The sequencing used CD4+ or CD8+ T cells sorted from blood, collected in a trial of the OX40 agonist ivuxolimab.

The CDR3 DNA reads as TGTGCCAGCAGTTTAGGGCGGGGGGGAACCTACGAGCAGTACTTC. It yields the protein CASSLGRGGTYEQYF. The chain links TRBV27 to TRBJ2-7; 9 bases map to TRBD2. The CDR3 has 15 residues. The germline V gene has CDR1 MNHEY and CDR2 SMNVEV (reference sequence). Trimming took 2 bases from V and 2 from J; bases not matched to a gene: 4.